This record concerns one TCR beta chain sequence. Its cognate antigen is unknown. All of the isolated RNA was reverse transcribed, so expressed TCRB transcripts were sequenced. Libraries were prepared by immunoSEQ multiplex PCR; TCRdb keeps only in-frame clonotypes and omits some of them. The sample comprises fewer than 250,000 clones, around 68% of which are singletons, and about 0.05% rests with the top ten. The data are from a study of beta chain features in type 1 diabetes. Overall study findings and caveats: The naive, central memory and Treg TCRB repertoires looked more alike in patients than they did in healthy donors. A pattern of fewer insertions and more deletions at VDJ junctions was seen in type 1 diabetes patients.

V shed 5 bases, J shed 5 bases, and the junction held 9 bases outside the gene matches. Germline V gene lookup returns CDR1 GTSNPN and CDR2 SVGIG (reference sequence). This CDR3 has 14 residues. The V call is TRBV30, the J call TRBJ1-1; 9 bases match TRBD1. Source material: naive CD4+ T cells from blood. The source of this sequence is a man younger than 40 in good health. The CDR3 sequence is CAWEPGQGPTEAFF. DNA of the CDR3: TGTGCCTGGGAACCGGGACAGGGCCCTACTGAAGCTTTCTTT.